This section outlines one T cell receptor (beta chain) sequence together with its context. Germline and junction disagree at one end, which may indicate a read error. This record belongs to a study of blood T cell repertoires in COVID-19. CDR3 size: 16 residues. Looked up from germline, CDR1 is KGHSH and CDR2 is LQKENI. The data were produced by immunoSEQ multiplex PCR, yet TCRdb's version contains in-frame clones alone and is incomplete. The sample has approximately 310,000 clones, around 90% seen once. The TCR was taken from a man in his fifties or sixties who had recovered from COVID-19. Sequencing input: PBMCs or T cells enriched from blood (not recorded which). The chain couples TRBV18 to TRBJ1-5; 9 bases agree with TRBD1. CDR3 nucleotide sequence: TGTGCCAGCTCTCCACAGGGGGCCGCGAGCAATCAGCCCCAGCATTTT. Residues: CASSPQGAASNQPQHF.